Detailed here is one T cell receptor (beta chain). The data stem from a study of blood T cell repertoires in COVID-19. The CDR3 has 13 amino acids. With 6 bases clipped from V and 5 bases from J, the junction kept 4 bases outside the gene matches. Germline V gene lookup returns CDR1 SNHLY and CDR2 FYNNEI. Study processing details: How many nucleated cells were present was estimated from reference gene primer amplification. Clones were read by immunoSEQ multiplex PCR, and TCRdb kept only the in-frame ones, dropping some. From that table come the V and J calls and clone size; the DNA was used to work out D and trimming. The sample consists of some 240,000 clones, 88% of them appearing once.

The chain recombines TRBV2 with TRBJ1-1; 9 nucleotides line up with TRBD1. This TCR was recovered from an older woman with COVID-19, enrolled during active disease. Specimen: peripheral blood. CDR3 loop: CASRNRGRTEAFF. CDR3 sequence (DNA): TGTGCCAGCAGAAACAGGGGGCGTACTGAAGCTTTCTTT.